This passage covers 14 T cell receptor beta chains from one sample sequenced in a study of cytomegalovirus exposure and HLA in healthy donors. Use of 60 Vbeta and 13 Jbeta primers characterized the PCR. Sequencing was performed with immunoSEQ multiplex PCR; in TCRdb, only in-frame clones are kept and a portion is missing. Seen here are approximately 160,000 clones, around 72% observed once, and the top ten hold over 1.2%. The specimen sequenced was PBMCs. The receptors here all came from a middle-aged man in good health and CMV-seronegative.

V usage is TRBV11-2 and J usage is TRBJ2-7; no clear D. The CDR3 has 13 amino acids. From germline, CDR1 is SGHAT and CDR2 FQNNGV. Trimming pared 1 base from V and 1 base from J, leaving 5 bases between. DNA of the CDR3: TGTGCCAGCAGCTTAGCCAATTCCTACGAGCAGTACTTC. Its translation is CASSLANSYEQYF.

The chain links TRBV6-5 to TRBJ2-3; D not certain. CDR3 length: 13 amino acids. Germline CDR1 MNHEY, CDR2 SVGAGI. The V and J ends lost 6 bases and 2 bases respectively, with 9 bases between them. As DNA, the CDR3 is TGTGCCAGCAGCTCCTTCCTCACAGATACGCAGTATTTT. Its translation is CASSSFLTDTQYF.

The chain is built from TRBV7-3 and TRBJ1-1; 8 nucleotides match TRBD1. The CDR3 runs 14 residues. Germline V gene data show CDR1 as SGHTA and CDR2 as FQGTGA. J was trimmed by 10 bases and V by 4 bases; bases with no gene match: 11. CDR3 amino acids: CASSSTGAPGGAFF. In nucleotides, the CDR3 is TGTGCCAGCAGCTCGACAGGGGCCCCCGGGGGAGCTTTCTTT.

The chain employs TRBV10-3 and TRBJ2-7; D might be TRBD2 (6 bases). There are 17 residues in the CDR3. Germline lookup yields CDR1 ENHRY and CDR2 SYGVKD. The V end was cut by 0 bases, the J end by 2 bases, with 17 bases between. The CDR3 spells CAISESGGLSLTYEQYF. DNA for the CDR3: TGTGCCATCAGTGAGTCGGGAGGACTTAGCCTTACCTACGAGCAGTACTTC.

The CDR3 nucleotides are TGTGCCAGCAGTGAATCCGCAGGGATCTATGGCTACACCTTC. Protein: CASSESAGIYGYTF. The gene calls are TRBV25-1 and TRBJ1-2; possibly TRBD1 for D (5 bases). Germline V gene sequence: CDR1 MGHDK, CDR2 SYGVNS. Trimming cost V 1 base and J 4 bases, with 10 bases left between them. This CDR3 comprises 14 residues.

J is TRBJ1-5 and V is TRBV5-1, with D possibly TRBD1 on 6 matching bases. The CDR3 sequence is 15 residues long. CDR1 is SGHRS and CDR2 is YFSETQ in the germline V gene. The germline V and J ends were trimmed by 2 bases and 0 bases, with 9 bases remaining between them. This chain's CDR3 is CASSFMDSSNQPQHF. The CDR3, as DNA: TGCGCCAGCAGCTTCATGGACAGTAGCAATCAGCCCCAGCATTTT.

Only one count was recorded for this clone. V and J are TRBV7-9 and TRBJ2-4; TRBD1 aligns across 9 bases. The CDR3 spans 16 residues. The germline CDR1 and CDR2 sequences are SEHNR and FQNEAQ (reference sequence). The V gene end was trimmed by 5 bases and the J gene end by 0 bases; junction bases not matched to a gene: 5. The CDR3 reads CASSQGQGLAKNIQYF. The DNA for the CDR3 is TGTGCCAGCAGCCAGGGACAGGGTCTAGCCAAAAACATTCAGTACTTC.

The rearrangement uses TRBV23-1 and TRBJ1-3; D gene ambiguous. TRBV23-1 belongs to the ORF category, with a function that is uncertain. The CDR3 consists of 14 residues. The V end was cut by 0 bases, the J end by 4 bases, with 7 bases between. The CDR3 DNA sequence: TGCGCCAGCAGTCAATCGTGGGCGGGAAACACCATATATTTT. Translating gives CASSQSWAGNTIYF.

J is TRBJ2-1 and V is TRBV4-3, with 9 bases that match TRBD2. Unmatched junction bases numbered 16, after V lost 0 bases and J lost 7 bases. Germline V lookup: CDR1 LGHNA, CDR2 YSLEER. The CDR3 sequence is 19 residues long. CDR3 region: CASSQDTPGLANRANEQFF. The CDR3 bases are TGCGCCAGCAGCCAAGATACACCGGGACTAGCTAATCGGGCGAATGAGCAGTTCTTC.

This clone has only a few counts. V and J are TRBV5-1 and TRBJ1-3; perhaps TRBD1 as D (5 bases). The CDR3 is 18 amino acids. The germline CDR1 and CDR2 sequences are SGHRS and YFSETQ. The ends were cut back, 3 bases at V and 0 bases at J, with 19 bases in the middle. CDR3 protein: CASSSLPQGGHSGNTIYF. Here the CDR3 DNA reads TGCGCCAGCAGCTCCCTACCCCAGGGAGGGCACTCTGGAAACACCATATATTTT.

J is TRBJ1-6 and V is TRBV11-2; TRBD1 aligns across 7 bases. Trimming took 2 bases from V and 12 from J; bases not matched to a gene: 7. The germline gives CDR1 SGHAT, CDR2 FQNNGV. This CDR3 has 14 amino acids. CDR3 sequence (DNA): TGTGCCAGCAGCTTAAGGGGGACAGCACTACCCCTCCACTTT. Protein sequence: CASSLRGTALPLHF.

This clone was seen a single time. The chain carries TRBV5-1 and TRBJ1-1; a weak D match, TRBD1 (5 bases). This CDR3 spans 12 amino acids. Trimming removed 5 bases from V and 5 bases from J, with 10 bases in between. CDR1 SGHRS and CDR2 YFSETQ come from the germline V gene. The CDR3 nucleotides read TGCGCCAGCAGTGGTGGGGGGACTGAAGCTTTCTTT. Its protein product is CASSGGGTEAFF.

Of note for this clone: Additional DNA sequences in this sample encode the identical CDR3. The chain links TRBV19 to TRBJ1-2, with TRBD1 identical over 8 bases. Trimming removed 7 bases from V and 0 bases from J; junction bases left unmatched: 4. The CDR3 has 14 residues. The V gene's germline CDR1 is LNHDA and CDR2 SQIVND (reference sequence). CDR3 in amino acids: CASTRDRSNYGYTF. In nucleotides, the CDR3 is TGTGCCAGTACCCGGGACAGGTCTAACTATGGCTACACCTTC.

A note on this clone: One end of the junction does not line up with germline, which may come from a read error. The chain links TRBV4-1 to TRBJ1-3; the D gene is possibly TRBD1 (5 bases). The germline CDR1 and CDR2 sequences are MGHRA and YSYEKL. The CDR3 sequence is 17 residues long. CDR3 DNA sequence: TGCGCCAGCAGCCAAGGCCAAGGGGCCGTCTCTAGAAACACCATATATTTT. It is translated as CASSQGQGAVSRNTIYF.